These T cell receptor beta chains were read from a single sample in a study of blood T cell repertoires in COVID-19. TCRdb's copy holds only in-frame clones and misses some; the assay was immunoSEQ multiplex PCR. The sample contains 200,000 to 300,000 clones, roughly 83% of which appear only once. Sequenced sample: peripheral blood. These receptors came from a woman older than 75 with acute or convalescent COVID-19. Each CDR3 is given with its conserved first and last residue. A D gene is named only where the DNA matches it firmly. Part of the rows lack a size; the others show once, few, many or a class for expanded clones.

>.|.|TRBJ1-1|12|TRBV19
CASSIRNTEAFF
TGTGCCAGTAGTATTAGGAACACTGAAGCTTTCTTT
>once|.|TRBJ1-2|14|TRBV5-1
CASSGAGGRYGYTF
TGCGCCAGCAGCGGGGCGGGGGGACGGTATGGCTACACCTTC
>.|TRBD2|TRBJ2-1|16|TRBV6-6
CASSSGGAGGPGEQFF
TGTGCCAGCAGTTCGGGGGGAGCGGGGGGGCCTGGTGAGCAGTTCTTC
>.|TRBD2|TRBJ2-3|15|TRBV9
CASSAPGGAGDTQYF
TGTGCCAGCAGTGCCCCCGGGGGGGCGGGAGATACGCAGTATTTT
>.|.|TRBJ2-5|14|TRBV28
CAITPVGRRETQYF
TGTGCCATCACCCCGGTAGGGAGGCGAGAGACCCAGTACTTC
>.|TRBD1|TRBJ1-1|16|TRBV12-5
CASGLEGAIRNTEAFF
TGTGCTAGTGGTTTGGAGGGGGCGATCAGGAACACTGAAGCTTTCTTT
>.|.|TRBJ1-2|14|TRBV9
CASSVGETYYGYTF
TGTGCCAGCAGCGTAGGGGAGACCTACTATGGCTACACCTTC
>few|.|TRBJ2-7|13|TRBV6-5
CASMRAASYEQYF
TGTGCCAGCATGAGGGCGGCCTCCTACGAGCAGTACTTC
>few|TRBD1|TRBJ2-7|14|TRBV6-6
CASTRDRKAEEQYF
TGTGCCAGCACTCGGGACAGGAAAGCGGAGGAGCAGTACTTC
>.|TRBD2|TRBJ2-3|16|TRBV3-1/TRBV3-2
CASSPRLAGNRNTQYF
TGTGCCAGCAGCCCCCGACTAGCGGGAAATCGGAATACGCAGTATTTT
>once|TRBD1|TRBJ2-3|17|TRBV19
CASSIGRQGNPPDTQYF
TGTGCCAGTAGTATAGGGCGACAGGGGAATCCCCCAGATACGCAGTATTTT
>.|.|TRBJ1-3|15|TRBV7-2
CASRPAGRLRNTIYF
TGTGCCAGCAGGCCAGCGGGGAGGCTGCGAAACACCATATATTTT
>.|.|TRBJ1-1|17|TRBV28
CASRPGGAVGLNTEAFF
TGTGCCAGCAGACCGGGAGGGGCTGTTGGGCTGAACACTGAAGCTTTCTTT
>.|TRBD2|TRBJ2-7|14|TRBV5-1
CASSLGGSSYEQYF
TGCGCCAGCAGCTTGGGCGGGAGCTCCTACGAGCAGTACTTC
>.|.|TRBJ1-5|16|TRBV19
CASSIDGEGESQPQHF
TGTGCCAGTAGTATAGATGGAGAGGGGGAGAGTCAGCCCCAGCATTTT
>.|.|TRBJ2-5|16|TRBV5-1
CASYLLPGGGQETQYF
TGCGCCAGCTACTTATTACCTGGAGGTGGGCAAGAGACCCAGTACTTC
>.|TRBD1|TRBJ2-3|15|TRBV5-1
CASSRGQGASDTQYF
TGCGCCAGCAGCCGGGGACAGGGGGCCTCAGATACGCAGTATTTT
>.|TRBD1|TRBJ2-3|16|TRBV10-3
CAISQYPGQTTDTQYF
TGTGCCATCAGCCAATACCCGGGACAGACCACAGATACGCAGTATTTT
>few|TRBD1|TRBJ2-7|15|TRBV7-9
CASSPSGTGDYEQYF
TGTGCCAGCAGCCCCAGCGGGACAGGGGACTACGAGCAGTACTTC
>.|TRBD1|TRBJ1-6|16|TRBV5-4
CASSKDRAGYNSPLHF
TGTGCCAGCAGCAAGGACAGGGCGGGCTATAATTCACCCCTCCACTTT
>.|.|TRBJ1-1|13|TRBV15
CATSRDPGTEAFF
TGTGCCACCAGCAGAGATCCGGGCACTGAAGCTTTCTTT
>.|TRBD1|TRBJ2-2|16|TRBV24-1
CATSRTGTGLSEELFF
TGTGCCACCAGTAGGACAGGGACGGGTCTCTCCGAGGAGCTGTTTTTT
>.|TRBD2|TRBJ2-2|13|TRBV2
CAAGTSSVGELFF
TGTGCTGCCGGGACTAGCTCGGTCGGGGAGCTGTTTTTT